A single sample is the source of the 3 T cell receptor beta chains below, sequenced in a study of blood T cell repertoires in COVID-19 (dated by TCRdb to about 2020). Library method: the immunoSEQ multiplex PCR assay. In its TCRdb copy, this immuneACCESS table keeps in-frame sequences only and misses some clones. Where compared with another copy, unresolved V genes explain less than half of these, and the others have no known cause. This sample comprises 90,000 to 100,000 clones, more than 70% of them detected only once. The ten largest clones add up to approximately 25% of the sample. The sequencing sample was made of peripheral blood. These TCRs come from a man in his 70s with acute or convalescent COVID-19.

V gene TRBV6-5 combines with J gene TRBJ2-7; D gene uncertain. The ends were cut back, 7 bases at V and 1 base at J, with 8 bases in the middle. The CDR3 has 12 residues. CDR1 is MNHEY and CDR2 is SVGAGI in the germline V gene. The CDR3: CASTAGSYEQYF. The DNA of the CDR3 is TGTGCCAGCACTGCCGGGTCCTACGAGCAGTACTTC.

This CDR3 reads CASSGQGGHEQYF. The DNA for the CDR3 is TGTGCCAGCAGCGGGCAGGGGGGCCACGAGCAGTACTTC. The chain combines TRBV11-3 with TRBJ2-7; possible D gene TRBD1, 7 bases. Germline V gene lookup returns CDR1 SGHNT and CDR2 YENEEA. V lost 5 bases and J lost 5, with 13 bases in between. This CDR3 has 13 residues.

This chain connects TRBV10-3 to TRBJ2-7, with TRBD1 matching over 7 bases. Per germline, CDR1 ENHRY and CDR2 SYGVKD. Trimming at V came to 8 bases and at J to 4 bases, leaving 5 bases not matched to a gene. This CDR3 spans 12 amino acids. The CDR3 DNA sequence: TGTGCCATCTCACAGGGGAATTACGAGCAGTACTTC. Translating it yields CAISQGNYEQYF.